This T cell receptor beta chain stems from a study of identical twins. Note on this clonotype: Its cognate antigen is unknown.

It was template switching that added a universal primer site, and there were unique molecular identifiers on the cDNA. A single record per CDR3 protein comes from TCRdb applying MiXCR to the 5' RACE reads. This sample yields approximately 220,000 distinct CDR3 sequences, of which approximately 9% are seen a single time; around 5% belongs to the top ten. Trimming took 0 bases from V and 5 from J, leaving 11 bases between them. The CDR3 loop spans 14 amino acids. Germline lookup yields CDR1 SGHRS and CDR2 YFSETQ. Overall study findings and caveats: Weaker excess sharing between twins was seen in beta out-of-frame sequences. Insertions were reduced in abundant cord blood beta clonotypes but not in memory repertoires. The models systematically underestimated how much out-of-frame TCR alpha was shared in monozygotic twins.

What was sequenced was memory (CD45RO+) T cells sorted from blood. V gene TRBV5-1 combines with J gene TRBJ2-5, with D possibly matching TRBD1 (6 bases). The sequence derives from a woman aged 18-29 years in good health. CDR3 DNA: TGCGCCAGCAGCTTGGCCAGGGGCCGCGAGACCCAGTACTTC. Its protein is CASSLARGRETQYF.